This T cell receptor (beta chain) was recorded in a study of shared T cell receptors in the human thymus. CDR1 and CDR2 from the germline V gene are MDHEN and SYDVKM. V shed 9 bases and J 3 bases; nucleotides not matched to a gene: 8. The CDR3 covers 14 residues. Sequenced by immunoSEQ multiplex PCR; TCRdb stores in-frame clones only, minus some. Here the sample spans over 650,000 clones, roughly 86% being singletons. These data were also reused for a study on human thymus T cells. Per that study: Obtained as resections during corrective heart surgery, the thymus tissue was then studied.

J is TRBJ1-1 and V is TRBV28; 9 positions match TRBD1. Input material: thymocytes. This receptor was taken from a boy in the first two years of life with a congenital heart defect. For the CDR3, the DNA is TGTGCCAGTCTAGGGGACAGGGATGACACTGAAGCTTTCTTT. Its translation: CASLGDRDDTEAFF.